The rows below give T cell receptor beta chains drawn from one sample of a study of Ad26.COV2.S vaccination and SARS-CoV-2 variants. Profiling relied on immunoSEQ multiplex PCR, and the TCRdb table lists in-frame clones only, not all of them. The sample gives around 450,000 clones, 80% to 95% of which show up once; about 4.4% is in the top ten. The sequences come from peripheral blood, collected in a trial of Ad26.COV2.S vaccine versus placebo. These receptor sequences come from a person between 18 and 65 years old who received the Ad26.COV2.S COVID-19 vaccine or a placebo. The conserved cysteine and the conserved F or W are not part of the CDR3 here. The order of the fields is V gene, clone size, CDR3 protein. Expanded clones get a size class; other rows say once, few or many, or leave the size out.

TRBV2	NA	ASGREVHTGELF
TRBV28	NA	ASSTLAGAGRDTQY
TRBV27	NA	ASSLTGNTEAF
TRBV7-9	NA	ASSEVQGVDTEAF
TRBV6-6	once	ASSYYRDYNEQF
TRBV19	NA	ASRRGASSNQPQH
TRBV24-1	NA	ATSGARELGNEQF
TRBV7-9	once	ASSLWDRGADTQY
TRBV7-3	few	ASSGDRGQPQH
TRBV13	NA	ASSFGGRAPGTQY
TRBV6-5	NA	ASSYSQRNTEAF
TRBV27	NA	ASRSLTGWNTEAF
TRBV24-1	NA	ATSPTGDVTDTQY
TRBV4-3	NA	ASSPTGLAGGGAVQF
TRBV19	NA	ASRRDRGNTEAF
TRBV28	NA	ASSFTSGRYNEQF
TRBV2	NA	ASTRDSGYT
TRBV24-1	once	ATKQGMEETQY
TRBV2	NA	ASGNPGSGANVLT
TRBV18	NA	ASSLGLAGGSETQY
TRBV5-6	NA	ASSFPPGQGIYEQY